This is a list of T cell receptor beta chains from one sample in a study of control samples from healthy donors and cancer patients. Only in-frame clones appear in the TCRdb table, and some are missing; sequencing was by immunoSEQ multiplex PCR. The data contain tens of thousands of clones, 80% to 90% of them singletons. The sequencing input was PBMCs. The receptor set was obtained from a woman in her sixties or seventies with head and neck cancer. The CDR3 runs from the conserved cysteine through the conserved F or W. The order of the fields is clone size, V gene, D gene, J gene, CDR3 DNA, CDR3 protein. A D gene is named only where the DNA matches it firmly. Part of the rows lack a size; the others show once, few, many or a class for expanded clones.

abundance: .
v_gene: TRBV6-1
d_gene: TRBD1
j_gene: TRBJ1-2
CDR3nt: TGTGCCAGCAGTGACCCCGACAGGGTTCGACGGGGCTACACCTTC
CDR3aa: CASSDPDRVRRGYTF

abundance: .
v_gene: TRBV10-3
d_gene: .
j_gene: TRBJ2-5
CDR3nt: TGTGCCATCAGCCCGGAACGGGAGACCCAGTACTTC
CDR3aa: CAISPERETQYF

abundance: few
v_gene: TRBV5-1
d_gene: TRBD1
j_gene: TRBJ1-1
CDR3nt: TGCGCCAGCAGCTCGGGGGCAGGGGGCACTGAAGCTTTCTTT
CDR3aa: CASSSGAGGTEAFF

abundance: .
v_gene: TRBV27
d_gene: .
j_gene: TRBJ2-5
CDR3nt: TGTGCCAGCAGTGTTAGCGTTCGATTGACCCAGTACTTC
CDR3aa: CASSVSVRLTQYF

abundance: .
v_gene: TRBV7-3
d_gene: .
j_gene: TRBJ2-3
CDR3nt: TGTGCCAGCAGCTCACCCGAATGGGCCGGGGGAAGCACAGATACGCAGTATTTT
CDR3aa: CASSSPEWAGGSTDTQYF

abundance: .
v_gene: TRBV18
d_gene: .
j_gene: TRBJ2-1
CDR3nt: TGTGCCAGCTCACCACTAGGGACGTCCTCCTTCGGCTCCTACAATGAGCAGTTCTTC
CDR3aa: CASSPLGTSSFGSYNEQFF

abundance: .
v_gene: TRBV28
d_gene: .
j_gene: TRBJ1-1
CDR3nt: TGTGCCAGCAGTTTACCCTGGTTTGCAGCAAAGAACACTGAAGCTTTCTTT
CDR3aa: CASSLPWFAAKNTEAFF

abundance: .
v_gene: TRBV9
d_gene: .
j_gene: TRBJ1-1
CDR3nt: TGTGCCAGCAGCGACCCCAACACTGAAGCTTTCTTT
CDR3aa: CASSDPNTEAFF

abundance: once
v_gene: TRBV5-4
d_gene: TRBD2
j_gene: TRBJ2-1
CDR3nt: TGTGCCAGCAGCTTCCCCCCTAGCGGGTACAATGAGCAGTTCTTC
CDR3aa: CASSFPPSGYNEQFF

abundance: .
v_gene: TRBV19
d_gene: TRBD2
j_gene: TRBJ2-3
CDR3nt: TGTGCCAGTAGTCAACTAGCGGCTGTTGGAGATACGCAGTATTTT
CDR3aa: CASSQLAAVGDTQYF

abundance: .
v_gene: TRBV2
d_gene: TRBD2
j_gene: TRBJ2-2
CDR3nt: TGTGCCAGCAAACTAGCGGGAACGAACACCGGGGAGCTGTTTTTT
CDR3aa: CASKLAGTNTGELFF

abundance: .
v_gene: TRBV7-2
d_gene: .
j_gene: TRBJ2-1
CDR3nt: TGTGCCAGCAGCTTAGCGTACAGGTCCTACAATGAGCAGTTCTTC
CDR3aa: CASSLAYRSYNEQFF